The 15 T cell receptor beta chains presented below share a single source sample, sequenced in a study of Ad26.COV2.S vaccination and SARS-CoV-2 variants. The treatment here: some 20 received Ad26.COV2.S at low or high dose, single or two shots; about 5 received placebo; per-sample allocation not given. Samples came from day 63 after the first vaccine or placebo injection. Clones were read by immunoSEQ multiplex PCR, and TCRdb kept only the in-frame ones, dropping some. The top ten clones hold 4.5% to 7% of a sample with around 300,000 clones, 75% to 90% of them seen once. Sequenced here: peripheral blood, sampled in a trial of Ad26.COV2.S vaccine versus placebo. The source of these receptors is a person aged 18-60 years who received the Ad26.COV2.S COVID-19 vaccine or a placebo.

The chain recombines TRBV14 with TRBJ1-3; D perhaps matches TRBD1 (6 bases). The V gene's germline CDR1 is SGHDN and CDR2 FVKESK. V lost 4 bases to trimming and J lost 9 bases, with 22 bases between them. The CDR3 sequence is 16 residues long. CDR3 protein: CASSRGPGQVGSTIYF. DNA of the CDR3: TGTGCCAGCAGCCGAGGACCGGGACAAGTTGGGAGCACCATATATTTT.

The chain employs TRBV18 and TRBJ2-5; D might be TRBD2 (7 bases). Germline assignment: CDR1 KGHSH and CDR2 LQKENI. V dropped 5 bases and J dropped 5 bases, with 15 bases sitting between them. The CDR3 consists of 14 residues. The CDR3 loop is CASSTLQGGETQYF. As DNA, the CDR3 is TGTGCCAGCTCAACATTACAGGGAGGGGAGACCCAGTACTTC.

The chain employs TRBV27 and TRBJ2-7; D unclear. This CDR3 has 9 amino acids. Germline V gene data show CDR1 as MNHEY and CDR2 as SMNVEV (reference sequence). The germline V and J ends were trimmed by 6 bases and 5 bases, with 2 bases remaining between them. In DNA form, the CDR3 reads TGTGCCAGCAGCCACGAGCAGTACTTC. Amino acids: CASSHEQYF.

The chain has TRBV4-1 and TRBJ2-1; 11 positions agree with TRBD2. Trimming at V came to 4 bases and at J to 2 bases, leaving 4 bases not matched to a gene. This CDR3 has 16 residues. Germline-derived CDR1 and CDR2 are MGHRA and YSYEKL. In nucleotides, the CDR3 is TGCGCCAGCAGCCGAGGGACTAGCGGAACCTACAATGAGCAGTTCTTC. Protein product: CASSRGTSGTYNEQFF.

This clone was observed a single time. The chain is built from TRBV6-2 or TRBV6-3 and TRBJ1-1, with D possibly matching TRBD1 (6 bases). The V gene lost 4 bases and the J gene lost 1 base, with 13 bases spanning the gap. CDR1 and CDR2 (germline): MNHEY, SVGEGT. The length of the CDR3 is 15 residues. CDR3 DNA sequence: TGTGCCAGCAGTTTTCAGCAGGGGCAGAACACTGAAGCTTTCTTT. Its protein product is CASSFQQGQNTEAFF.

The V call is TRBV28, the J call TRBJ1-6; D is unclear. CDR3 size: 11 residues. Germline CDR1 is MDHEN and CDR2 is SYDVKM. Trimming pared 5 bases from V and 7 bases from J, leaving 3 bases between. CDR3 amino acids: CASSVNSPLHF. The CDR3 coding sequence is TGTGCCAGCAGTGTGAATTCACCCCTCCACTTT.

In this sample, this clone turned up a few times. This chain links TRBV27 with TRBJ2-7; D perhaps matches TRBD1 (6 bases). This CDR3 comprises 16 residues. V lost 7 bases to trimming and J lost 3 bases, with 22 bases between them. The germline gives CDR1 MNHEY, CDR2 SMNVEV (reference sequence). This CDR3 is CASTLVRQALNYEQYV. For the CDR3, the DNA is TGTGCCAGCACTCTCGTCCGACAGGCACTAAACTACGAGCAGTACGTC.

The chain employs TRBV4-3 and TRBJ2-1; possible D gene TRBD2, 6 bases. The germline V and J ends were trimmed by 2 bases and 10 bases, with 12 bases remaining between them. Germline V gives CDR1 LGHNA, CDR2 YSLEER. This CDR3 region has 13 residues. CDR3 region: CASSQSRGSEQFF. The CDR3 coding sequence is TGCGCCAGCAGCCAATCCCGGGGGAGCGAGCAGTTCTTC.

This chain connects TRBV7-2 to TRBJ2-3; TRBD2 agrees at 9 bases. Germline-derived CDR1 and CDR2 are SGHTA and FQGNSA. The CDR3 totals 17 residues. V dropped 5 bases and J dropped 8; count of bases not matched to a gene: 17. CDR3 DNA: TGTGCCAGCAGCCGGACGGGTGCGGGGGGGCTAGCGGGTACGCAGTATTTT. Translation gives CASSRTGAGGLAGTQYF.

This clone occurred once. V and J are TRBV18 and TRBJ1-1; D remains unclear. The CDR3 runs 13 residues. The germline gives CDR1 KGHSH, CDR2 LQKENI. Trimming left V 6 bases short and J 1 base short, with 9 bases between. DNA of the CDR3: TGTGCCAGCTCCGACTCCCGGAACACTGAAGCTTTCTTT. This encodes CASSDSRNTEAFF.

The V call is TRBV5-1, the J call TRBJ2-2; no clear D gene. The V and J ends lost 1 base and 3 bases respectively, with 10 bases between them. The germline V gene has CDR1 SGHRS and CDR2 YFSETQ. The CDR3 sequence is 15 residues long. The CDR3 reads CASSLWVTDTGELFF. CDR3 DNA: TGCGCCAGCAGCTTGTGGGTTACGGACACCGGGGAGCTGTTTTTT.

The rearrangement links TRBV9 to TRBJ1-3, with a possible D match to TRBD1 (6 bases). With 3 bases removed from V and 7 bases from J, the gap between germline ends came to 17 bases. This CDR3 contains 15 residues. Germline values: CDR1 SGDLS, CDR2 YYNGEE. DNA for the CDR3: TGTGCCAGCAGCGAAGGGGGACTCTCCTGGAACACCATATATTTT. The encoded protein is CASSEGGLSWNTIYF.

The chain is built from TRBV11-2 and TRBJ2-3; possible D gene TRBD2, 7 bases. With 3 bases removed from V and 1 base from J, the gap between germline ends came to 17 bases. The CDR3 sequence is 17 residues long. Germline V gene sequence: CDR1 SGHAT, CDR2 FQNNGV. The CDR3 loop reads CASSFVEGGHGTDTQYF. The CDR3 bases are TGTGCCAGCAGCTTTGTAGAGGGGGGGCATGGCACAGATACGCAGTATTTT.

The V and J genes are TRBV28 and TRBJ1-3; TRBD1 matches 11 bases. Germline V gives CDR1 MDHEN, CDR2 SYDVKM. This CDR3 is 15 amino acids long. Trimming cost V 5 bases and J 2 bases; bases outside gene matches: 2. This chain's CDR3 is CASSPGQGAGNTIYF. For the CDR3, the DNA is TGTGCCAGCAGTCCGGGACAGGGGGCTGGAAACACCATATATTTT.

The J gene is TRBJ1-5, the V gene TRBV30; D might be TRBD1 (5 bases). The CDR3 has 13 amino acids. Trimming took off 0 bases at V and 5 bases at J, with 8 bases between the two ends. Germline lookup yields CDR1 GTSNPN and CDR2 SVGIG (reference sequence). The CDR3 nucleotides are TGTGCCTGGAGTGTAAGCAGGGATCAGCCCCAGCATTTT. Translation gives CAWSVSRDQPQHF.